This T cell receptor beta chain was obtained from a study of T-cell reconstitution after alpha-beta-depleted transplantation in children. Study observations and caveats: After transplant, high TCRbeta diversity at day 60 in some patients arose from surviving recipient T cells and thymic progenitors.

Trimming cost V 3 bases and J 0 bases, with 24 bases left between them. Germline assignment: CDR1 PRHDT and CDR2 FYEKMQ (reference sequence). The length of the CDR3 is 20 residues. Molecular barcoding with unique molecular identifiers was used for the TCRbeta library. MiXCR, run by TCRdb on the PCR reads, gives a single entry per CDR3 protein. This sample has more than 300,000 distinct CDR3 sequences, with under 20% found just once. This clonotype was observed many times. Its antigen is unknown. This material consisted of PBMCs, mostly from graft donor cells, taken 360 days after TCRalphabeta/CD19-depleted stem cell transplant. The source of this sequence is a male patient aged 2 to 9 who had a stem cell transplant for acute lymphoblastic leukemia, so the T cells may come from the graft donor. The rearrangement links TRBV13 to TRBJ2-1; D remains ambiguous. The CDR3 sequence is CASSFSRLKGTVGSYNEQFF. The CDR3 DNA reads TGTGCCAGCAGCTTTAGTCGCCTAAAGGGCACGGTGGGCTCCTACAATGAGCAGTTCTTC.